This TCR beta chain was identified during a study of CD8+ T cells in alopecia areata. Study-wide points: Scalp and blood retained many expanded lesional clones during tofacitinib. Scalp clonality and expanded CD8+ clones among the top 100 were significantly decreased by tofacitinib. Scalp samples also yield sequences from resident alphabeta T cells of normal skin.

As to treatment: oral pan-JAK inhibitor, 5-10 mg twice daily. Peripheral blood and lesional scalp punch biopsies came from alopecia areata patients. Of note for this clone: The antigen remains undetermined.

cDNA reverse transcribed from extracted RNA served as the sequencing template. Method: immunoSEQ multiplex PCR; TCRdb's copy keeps in-frame clones and lacks some. Here the sample spans about 280,000 clones, over 45% being singletons. The TCR was taken from a human donor with alopecia areata. This sample comprised CD4+ T cells sorted from blood, obtained at week 24, from a patient treated with tofacitinib.

The CDR3 here is CASSQVGGGVNEKLFF. The CDR3 DNA reads as TGCGCCAGCAGCCAAGTTGGGGGGGGAGTTAATGAAAAACTGTTTTTT. J is TRBJ1-4 and V is TRBV4-1; D perhaps matches TRBD1 (5 bases). V lost 1 base and J lost 4, with 13 bases in between. The CDR3 extends over 16 amino acids. Germline V gene lookup returns CDR1 MGHRA and CDR2 YSYEKL.